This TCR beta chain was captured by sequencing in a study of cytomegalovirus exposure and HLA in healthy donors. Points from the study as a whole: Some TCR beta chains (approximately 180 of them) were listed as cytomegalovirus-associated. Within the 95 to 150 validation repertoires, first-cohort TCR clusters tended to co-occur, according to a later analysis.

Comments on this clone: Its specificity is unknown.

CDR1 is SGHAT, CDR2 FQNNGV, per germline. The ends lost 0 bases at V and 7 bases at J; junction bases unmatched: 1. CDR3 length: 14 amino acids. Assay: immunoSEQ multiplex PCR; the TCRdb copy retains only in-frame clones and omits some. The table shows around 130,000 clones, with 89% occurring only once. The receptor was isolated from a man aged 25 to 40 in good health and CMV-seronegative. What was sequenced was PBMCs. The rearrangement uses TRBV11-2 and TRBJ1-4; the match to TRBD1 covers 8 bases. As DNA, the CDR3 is TGTGCCAGCAGCTTAGACAGGGGGCGTGAAAAACTGTTTTTT. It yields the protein CASSLDRGREKLFF.